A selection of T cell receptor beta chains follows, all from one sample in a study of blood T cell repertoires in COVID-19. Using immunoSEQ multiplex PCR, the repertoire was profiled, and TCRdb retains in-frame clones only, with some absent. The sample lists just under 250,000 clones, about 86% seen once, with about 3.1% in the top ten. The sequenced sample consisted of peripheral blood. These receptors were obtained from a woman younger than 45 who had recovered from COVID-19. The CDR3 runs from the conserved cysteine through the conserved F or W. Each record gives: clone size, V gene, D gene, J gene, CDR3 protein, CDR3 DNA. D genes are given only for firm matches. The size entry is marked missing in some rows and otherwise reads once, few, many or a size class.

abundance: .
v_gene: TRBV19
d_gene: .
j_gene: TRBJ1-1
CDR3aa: CASSIFSGNTEAFF
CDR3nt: TGTGCCAGTAGTATTTTTTCAGGGAACACTGAAGCTTTCTTT

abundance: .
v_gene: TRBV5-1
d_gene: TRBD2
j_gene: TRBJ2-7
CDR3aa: CASSYPTGTLAGEGGEQYF
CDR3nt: TGCGCCAGCAGCTACCCCACAGGGACACTAGCGGGGGAAGGGGGCGAGCAGTACTTC

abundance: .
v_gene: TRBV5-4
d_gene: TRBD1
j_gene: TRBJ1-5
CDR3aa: CASSIWGHRGNQPQHF
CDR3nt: TGTGCCAGCAGCATATGGGGCCACAGGGGGAATCAGCCCCAGCATTTT

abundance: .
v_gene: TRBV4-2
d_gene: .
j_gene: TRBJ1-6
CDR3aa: CASSQDGTPSSYNSPLHF
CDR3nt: TGTGCCAGCAGCCAAGATGGCACACCAAGCTCCTATAATTCACCCCTCCACTTT

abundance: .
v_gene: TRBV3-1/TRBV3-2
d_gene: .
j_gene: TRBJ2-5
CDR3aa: CASSQDLRSGQETQYF
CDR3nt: TGTGCCAGCAGCCAAGATCTCAGGAGCGGACAAGAGACCCAGTACTTC

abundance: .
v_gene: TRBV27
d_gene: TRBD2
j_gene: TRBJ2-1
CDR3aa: CATSSGGAYNEQFF
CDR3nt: TGTGCCACCTCAAGCGGGGGGGCCTACAATGAGCAGTTCTTC

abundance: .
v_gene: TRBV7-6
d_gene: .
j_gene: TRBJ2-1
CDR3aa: CASSLWAGDVDNEQFF
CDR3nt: TGTGCCAGCAGCTTATGGGCAGGGGACGTAGACAATGAGCAGTTCTTC

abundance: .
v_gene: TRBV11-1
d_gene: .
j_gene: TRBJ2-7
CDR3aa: CASSLDRGSYEQYF
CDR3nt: TGTGCCAGCAGCTTAGATCGAGGCTCCTACGAGCAGTACTTC

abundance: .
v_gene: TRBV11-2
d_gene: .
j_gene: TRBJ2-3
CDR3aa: CASSPGTLATDTQYF
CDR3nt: TGTGCCAGCAGCCCCGGGACTCTAGCCACAGATACGCAGTATTTT

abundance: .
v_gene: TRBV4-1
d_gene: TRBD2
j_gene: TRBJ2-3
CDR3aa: CASSQEDSGGAVDTQYF
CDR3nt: TGCGCCAGCAGCCAAGAGGATAGCGGGGGGGCTGTAGATACGCAGTATTTT

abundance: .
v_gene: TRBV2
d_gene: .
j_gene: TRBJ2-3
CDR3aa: CASRYTDTQYF
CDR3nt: TGTGCCAGCAGGTATACAGATACGCAGTATTTT

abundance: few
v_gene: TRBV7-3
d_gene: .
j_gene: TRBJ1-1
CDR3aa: CASSLRGGSTEAFF
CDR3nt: TGTGCCAGCAGCTTAAGAGGGGGTAGCACTGAAGCTTTCTTT

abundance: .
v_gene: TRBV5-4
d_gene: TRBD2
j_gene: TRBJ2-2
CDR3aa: CASSPGRGGTGELFF
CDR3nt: TGTGCCAGCAGCCCGGGGCGGGGGGGCACCGGGGAGCTGTTTTTT

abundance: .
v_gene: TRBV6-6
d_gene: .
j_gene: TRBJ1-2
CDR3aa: CASRGRGHNGYTF
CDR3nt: TGTGCCAGCAGAGGCAGAGGTCACAACGGCTACACCTTC

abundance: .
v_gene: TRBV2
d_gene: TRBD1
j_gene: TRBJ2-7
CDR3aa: CASSRDRDYEQYF
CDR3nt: TGTGCCAGCAGCCGGGACAGGGACTACGAGCAGTACTTC

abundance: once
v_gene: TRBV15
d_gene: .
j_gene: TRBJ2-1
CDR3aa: CATSRYDRDKTLQFF
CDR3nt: TGTGCCACCAGCAGATATGACCGGGACAAGACGTTACAGTTCTTC

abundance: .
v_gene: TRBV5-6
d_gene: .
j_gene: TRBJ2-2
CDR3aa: CASSLVSGELFF
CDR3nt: TGTGCCAGCAGCTTGGTATCCGGGGAGCTGTTTTTT

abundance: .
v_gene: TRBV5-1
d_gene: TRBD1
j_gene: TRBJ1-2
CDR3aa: CASSLNPRTGGDYGYTF
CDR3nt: TGCGCCAGCAGTTTAAACCCTAGGACAGGGGGAGACTATGGCTACACCTTC

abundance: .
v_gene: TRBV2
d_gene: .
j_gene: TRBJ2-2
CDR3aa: CASRRDTTGELFF
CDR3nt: TGTGCCAGCAGGAGGGACACCACCGGGGAGCTGTTTTTT

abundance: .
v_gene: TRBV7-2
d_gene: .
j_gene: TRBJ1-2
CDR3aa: CASSLGQSGGYTF
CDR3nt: TGTGCCAGCAGCTTAGGACAAAGTGGGGGCTACACCTTC

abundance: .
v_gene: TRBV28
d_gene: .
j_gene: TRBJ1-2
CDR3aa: CASSFTGPPLSNYGYTF
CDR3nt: TGTGCCAGCAGTTTCACAGGCCCCCCTTTATCTAACTATGGCTACACCTTC

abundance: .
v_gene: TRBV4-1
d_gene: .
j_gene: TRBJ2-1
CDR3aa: CASSQDRLVGLQGEQFF
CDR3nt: TGCGCCAGCAGCCAGGACCGACTAGTGGGGCTGCAAGGTGAGCAGTTCTTC

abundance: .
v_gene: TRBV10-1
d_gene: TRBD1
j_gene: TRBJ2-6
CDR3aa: CASSPGQGSGANVLTF
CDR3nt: TGCGCCAGCAGCCCGGGACAGGGTTCCGGGGCCAACGTCCTGACTTTC

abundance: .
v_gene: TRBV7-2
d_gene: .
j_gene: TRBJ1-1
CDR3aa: CASSLGLLPEAFF
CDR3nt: TGTGCCAGCAGCTTAGGGCTGTTGCCTGAAGCTTTCTTT

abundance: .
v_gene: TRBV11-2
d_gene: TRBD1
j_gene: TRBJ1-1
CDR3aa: CASSLSGQGTEAFF
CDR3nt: TGTGCCAGCAGCTTATCGGGACAGGGCACTGAAGCTTTCTTT

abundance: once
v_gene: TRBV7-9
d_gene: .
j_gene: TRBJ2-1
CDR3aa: CASSGRGDYNEQFF
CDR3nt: TGTGCCAGCTCAGGCAGGGGGGACTACAATGAGCAGTTCTTC

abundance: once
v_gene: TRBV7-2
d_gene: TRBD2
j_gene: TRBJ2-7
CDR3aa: CASSLVGSGIPYEQYF
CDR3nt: TGTGCCAGCAGCTTAGTTGGTAGCGGGATACCCTACGAGCAGTACTTC

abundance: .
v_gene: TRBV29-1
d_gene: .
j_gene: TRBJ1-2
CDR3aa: CSVSSGRNGGYTF
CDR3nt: TGCAGCGTCTCTAGCGGACGTAACGGTGGCTACACCTTC

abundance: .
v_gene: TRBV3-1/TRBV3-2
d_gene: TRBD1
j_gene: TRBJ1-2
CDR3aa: CASSQVTGNYGYTF
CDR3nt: TGTGCCAGCAGCCAAGTGACAGGGAACTATGGCTACACCTTC

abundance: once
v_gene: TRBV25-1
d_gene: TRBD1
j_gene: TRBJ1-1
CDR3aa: CASSERGGSQGDTEAFF
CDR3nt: TGTGCCAGCAGTGAGAGGGGCGGTTCACAGGGGGACACTGAAGCTTTCTTT

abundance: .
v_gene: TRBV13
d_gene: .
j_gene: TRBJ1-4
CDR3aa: CASSVGRSPTNEKLFF
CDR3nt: TGTGCCAGCAGCGTCGGGAGAAGCCCAACTAATGAAAAACTGTTTTTT

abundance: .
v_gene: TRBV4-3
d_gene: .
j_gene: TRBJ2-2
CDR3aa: CASSQEKLAPLNTGELFF
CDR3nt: TGCGCCAGCAGCCAAGAAAAGTTAGCACCGTTGAACACCGGGGAGCTGTTTTTT

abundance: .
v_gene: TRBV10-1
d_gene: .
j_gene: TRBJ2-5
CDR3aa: CANKDSKYQETQYF
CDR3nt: TGCGCCAACAAGGACAGTAAGTACCAAGAGACCCAGTACTTC

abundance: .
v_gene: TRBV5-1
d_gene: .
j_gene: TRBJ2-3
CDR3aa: CASSLNQGGDTQYF
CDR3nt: TGCGCCAGCAGCTTGAATCAGGGGGGAGATACGCAGTATTTT

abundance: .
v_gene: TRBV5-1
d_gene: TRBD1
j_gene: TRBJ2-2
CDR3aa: CASSIQTGEAGELFF
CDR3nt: TGCGCCAGCAGCATTCAGACAGGGGAGGCCGGGGAGCTGTTTTTT

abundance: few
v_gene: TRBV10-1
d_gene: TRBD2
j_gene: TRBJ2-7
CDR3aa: CASSASGGHEQYF
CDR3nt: TGCGCCAGCAGTGCGAGCGGGGGACACGAGCAGTACTTC

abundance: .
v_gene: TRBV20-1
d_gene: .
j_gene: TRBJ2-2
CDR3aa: CSARLHRELFF
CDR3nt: TGCAGTGCTAGGTTACATAGGGAGCTGTTTTTT

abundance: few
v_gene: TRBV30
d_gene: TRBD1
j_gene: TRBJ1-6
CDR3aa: CAWTLGTGGRPSPLHF
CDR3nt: TGTGCCTGGACCCTAGGGACAGGTGGAAGGCCATCACCCCTCCACTTT

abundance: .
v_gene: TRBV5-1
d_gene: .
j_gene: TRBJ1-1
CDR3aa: CASSARGGANTEAFF
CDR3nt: TGCGCCAGCAGCGCTAGGGGAGGCGCGAACACTGAAGCTTTCTTT